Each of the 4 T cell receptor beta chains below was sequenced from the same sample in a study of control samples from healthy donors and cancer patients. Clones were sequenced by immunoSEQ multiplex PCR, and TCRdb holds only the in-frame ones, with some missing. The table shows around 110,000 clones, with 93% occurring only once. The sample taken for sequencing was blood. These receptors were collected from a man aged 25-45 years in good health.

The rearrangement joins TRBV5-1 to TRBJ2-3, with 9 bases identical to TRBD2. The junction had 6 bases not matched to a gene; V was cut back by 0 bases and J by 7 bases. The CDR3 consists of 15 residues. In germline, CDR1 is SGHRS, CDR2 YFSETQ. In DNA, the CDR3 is TGCGCCAGCAGCTTGGTAGCGGGGGATTCCCATACGCAGTATTTT. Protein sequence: CASSLVAGDSHTQYF.

CDR3 nucleotide sequence: TGTGCCAGCAGTTTCAATCAGGGGCCTAATTCACCCCTCCACTTT. Protein: CASSFNQGPNSPLHF. The rearrangement uses TRBV7-6 and TRBJ1-6; D possibly corresponds to TRBD1 (6 bases). This CDR3 is 15 amino acids long. The V gene's germline CDR1 is SGHVS and CDR2 FNYEAQ. V gave up 6 bases and J gave up 6 bases, with 15 bases separating them.

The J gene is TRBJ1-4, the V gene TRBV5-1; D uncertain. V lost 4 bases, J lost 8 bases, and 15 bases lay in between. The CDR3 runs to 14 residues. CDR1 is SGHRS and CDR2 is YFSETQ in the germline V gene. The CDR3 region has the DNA TGCGCCAGCAGCCGCGGAGGGATAGGGGAAAAACTGTTTTTT. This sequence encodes CASSRGGIGEKLFF.

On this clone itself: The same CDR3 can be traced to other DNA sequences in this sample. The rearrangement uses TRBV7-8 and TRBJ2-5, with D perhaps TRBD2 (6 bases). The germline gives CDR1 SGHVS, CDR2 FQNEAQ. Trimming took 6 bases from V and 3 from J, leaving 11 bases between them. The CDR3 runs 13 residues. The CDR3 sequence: CASSPGGKETQYF. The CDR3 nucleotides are TGTGCCAGCAGTCCCGGGGGAAAAGAGACCCAGTACTTC.